This T cell receptor (beta chain) derives from a study of glioma-infiltrating T cells. Background on the study: Presurgical dexamethasone in glioma patients lasted six or fewer days. General study points: A blood CDR3 motif signature was depleted in highly divergent patients. Non-neoplastic patients had below-expected tissue-blood divergence, while all gliomas exceeded expectation.

Note on this clonotype: Its antigen is not identified.

The ends lost 0 bases at V and 5 bases at J; junction bases unmatched: 10. CDR1 MNHEY and CDR2 SVGEGT come from the germline V gene. This CDR3 has 18 residues. Amplification of TCR alpha and beta CDR3 regions from RNA used iRepertoire nested multiplex PCR. TCRdb re-called the multiplex PCR reads through MiXCR, storing one row per CDR3 protein. The sample lists approximately 400,000 distinct CDR3 sequences, roughly 41% occurring once. The sequenced material came from glioma tissue, nonneoplastic brain tissue, or PBMCs (not recorded which). The chain is built from TRBV6-2 or TRBV6-3 and TRBJ2-1, with TRBD1 matching 10 bases. This TCR was sampled from a human donor with low-grade glioma or glioblastoma, undergoing nonglioma brain surgery, or in good health (not recorded which). The CDR3 is CASSYSRQGATPNNEQFF. In DNA, the CDR3 is TGTGCCAGCAGTTACTCGAGACAGGGGGCGACTCCTAACAATGAGCAGTTCTTC.